Sequencing of this T cell receptor beta chain was carried out in a study of OX40 agonist ivuxolimab in advanced cancers. Across the study: Those treated in dose escalation had hepatocellular carcinoma, melanoma, renal cell cancer or head and neck cancer.

Of note for this clone: Its antigen remains unknown.

Whole-study findings and limits: CD4+ T cells averaged fewer expanded clones than CD8+ T cells. At doses 0.1 to 3.0 mg/kg, CD4+ and CD8+ clones expanded.

Here immunoSEQ multiplex PCR was the method, and the copy in TCRdb shows in-frame clones only, minus some. The sample includes more than 70,000 clones, about 92% of them seen just once. The CDR3 covers 12 residues. With 10 bases removed from V and 3 bases from J, the gap between germline ends came to 13 bases. CDR1 is LNHDA, CDR2 SQIVND, per germline (reference sequence). This receptor was taken from an adult with an advanced solid tumor such as melanoma, head and neck, liver or kidney cancer. The specimen comprised CD4+ or CD8+ T cells sorted from blood, sampled in a trial of the OX40 agonist ivuxolimab. The gene calls are TRBV19 and TRBJ2-7; no definite D call. CDR3 region: CATSTGLYEQYF. As DNA, the CDR3 is TGTGCCACCTCGACGGGCCTCTACGAGCAGTACTTC.